These 6 T cell receptor beta chains were all obtained from the same sample, sequenced in a study of T cell responses to AZD1222 COVID-19 vaccine (dated by TCRdb to the early 2020s). Read against the paper, the sample's time point label means: about 28 days (+/-7) after the second vaccine dose. The library relied on the immunoSEQ multiplex PCR assay. Sourced from immuneACCESS, this table was stored by TCRdb with only in-frame sequences that have V and J called. A share of the clones is absent; for the studies checked, an unresolved V gene accounts for under half, and the remainder has no known explanation. A total of 110,000 to 150,000 clones appear in this sample, 88% of them only once. The top ten constitute 3% to 4% of the sample. Sequencing was performed on peripheral blood, taken 28 days after the second AZD1222 dose. The receptors derive from an adult who received the AZD1222 COVID-19 vaccine.

The chain recombines TRBV27 with TRBJ1-3, with a weak D call TRBD1 (6 bases). Germline V gene sequence: CDR1 MNHEY, CDR2 SMNVEV (reference sequence). This CDR3 contains 15 residues. Deletions cut 7 bases from V and 3 bases from J, with 16 bases between. The CDR3 sequence is CASKRGVDLGNTIYF. The DNA of the CDR3 is TGTGCCAGCAAAAGGGGGGTGGACCTTGGAAACACCATATATTTT.

This clone is labeled medium-sized. The gene calls are TRBV12-3 or TRBV12-4 and TRBJ2-4, with D tentatively TRBD1 (6 bases). The V and J ends lost 6 bases and 6 bases respectively, with 12 bases between them. CDR3 size: 13 residues. The CDR3 protein is CASSEGQSNIQYF. The CDR3 region has the DNA TGTGCCAGCAGCGAAGGACAGTCAAACATTCAGTACTTC.

This clone showed up just a few times. The chain combines TRBV3-1 (or the pseudogene TRBV3-2) with TRBJ1-2; possible D gene TRBD1, 6 bases. The CDR3 is made up of 14 amino acids. V was trimmed by 0 bases and J by 7 bases, leaving 12 bases between them. Per germline, CDR1 LGHDT and CDR2 YNNKEL (reference sequence). The CDR3 sequence is CASSQDTGHGGYTF. CDR3 DNA sequence: TGTGCCAGCAGCCAAGATACAGGGCATGGTGGCTACACCTTC.

This chain links TRBV6-5 with TRBJ1-2; D remains unclear. CDR1 MNHEY and CDR2 SVGAGI come from the germline V gene. V was shortened by 8 bases and J by 6 bases, with 16 bases between the two germline ends. The CDR3 sequence is 13 residues long. The CDR3, as DNA: TGTGCCAGCTTAAGGGCCCCGGCGGATGGCTACACCTTC. Translating it yields CASLRAPADGYTF.

This clone was seen more than once but under ten times. This chain links TRBV5-6 with TRBJ1-2; D unresolved. Trimming cost V 2 bases and J 0 bases, with 11 bases left between them. This CDR3 is 15 amino acids long. The germline V gene has CDR1 SGHDT and CDR2 YYEEEE. The CDR3 here is CASSFGVLANYGYTF. In DNA, the CDR3 is TGTGCCAGCAGCTTTGGGGTCTTGGCTAACTATGGCTACACCTTC.

The chain is built from TRBV19 and TRBJ1-2; D is uncertain. Trimming removed 10 bases from V and 1 base from J, with 10 bases in between. The CDR3 is 12 residues long. Germline V CDR1 and CDR2: LNHDA, SQIVND (reference sequence). CDR3 loop: CATLRGNYGYTF. In DNA, the CDR3 is TGTGCCACCCTGCGTGGTAACTATGGCTACACCTTC.